The 26 T cell receptor beta chains given below trace back to one sample, sequenced in a study of blood T cells in healthy people across ages. Alongside a J-beta primer mix, a sample-barcoded 5' primer served in a second PCR lasting roughly 6 to 12 cycles. MiXCR, run by TCRdb on the 5' RACE reads, gives a single entry per CDR3 protein. Here the sample spans about 580,000 distinct CDR3 sequences, 40% to 55% being singletons. Sequencing was carried out using blood. The receptors come from a man of 80 years or more in good health.

This clonotype turned up a few times. The chain employs TRBV7-2 and TRBJ2-3; D is possibly TRBD1 (6 bases). Germline CDR1 and CDR2: SGHTA and FQGNSA. The CDR3 is 17 residues long. V was clipped by 2 bases and J by 4 bases, with 19 bases between them. CDR3 in DNA: TGTGCCAGCAGCTTATATAGGGGGATACAGGGATCAGATACGCAGTATTTT. It specifies CASSLYRGIQGSDTQYF.

This clonotype came up many times. V is TRBV9 and J is TRBJ2-3, with TRBD2 matching over 7 bases. The CDR3 is 16 residues long. The V and J ends lost 0 bases and 0 bases, in that order; junction bases with no gene match: 4. Germline assignment: CDR1 SGDLS and CDR2 YYNGEE. CDR3 region: CASSVGSGASTDTQYF. In nucleotides, the CDR3 is TGTGCCAGCAGCGTAGGAAGCGGGGCTAGCACAGATACGCAGTATTTT.

This clonotype occurred a few times. This chain connects TRBV9 to TRBJ2-3; D may be TRBD1 (5 bases). There are 14 residues in the CDR3. The ends were cut back, 3 bases at V and 0 bases at J, with 8 bases in the middle. From germline, CDR1 is SGDLS and CDR2 YYNGEE. CDR3 DNA sequence: TGTGCCAGCAGCGGACAGTCTAGCACAGATACGCAGTATTTT. Translating gives CASSGQSSTDTQYF.

In this sample, this clonotype turned up a few times. The genes are TRBV4-3 and TRBJ1-2, with a tentative D call TRBD1 (5 bases). Germline loops: CDR1 LGHNA, CDR2 YSLEER. The CDR3 extends over 15 amino acids. Trimming stripped 6 bases from V and 6 bases from J, with 20 bases between. CDR3 DNA: TGCGCCAGCAGTCCGATGGCAGGGAGCGACCATGGCTACACCTTC. Its protein is CASSPMAGSDHGYTF.

J is TRBJ1-5 and V is TRBV5-1; TRBD1 matches at 8 bases. Trimming took 5 bases from V and 6 from J; bases not matched to a gene: 10. CDR3 size: 15 residues. CDR1 SGHRS and CDR2 YFSETQ come from the germline V gene. The DNA of the CDR3 is TGCGCCAGCAGGGACGACAGGGGCCCTAGTCAGCCCCAGCATTTT. Protein: CASRDDRGPSQPQHF.

Comments on this clonotype: One junction end does not reproduce the germline sequence, and a read error may be involved. The chain recombines TRBV5-1 with TRBJ2-4; 7 nucleotides align to TRBD1. This CDR3 comprises 15 residues. Germline values: CDR1 SGHRS, CDR2 YFSETQ. For the CDR3, the DNA is TGCGCCAGCGGCTTAACAGGGGATTTGGGAGACATTCAGTACTTC. The encoded protein is CASGLTGDLGDIQYF.

CDR3 in amino acids: CSAVHRGGEKLFF. The CDR3 nucleotides are TGCAGTGCTGTACACAGGGGAGGTGAAAAACTGTTTTTT. The chain has TRBV20-1 and TRBJ1-4, with TRBD1 matching over 7 bases. CDR3 length: 13 residues. Germline V lookup: CDR1 DFQATT, CDR2 SNEGSKA (reference sequence). The junction had 7 bases not matched to a gene; V was cut back by 5 bases and J by 7 bases.

The V call is TRBV28, the J call TRBJ1-1; D may be TRBD1 (6 bases). CDR3 size: 14 residues. The germline V gene encodes CDR1 MDHEN and CDR2 SYDVKM. Trimming removed 4 bases at V and 4 bases at J, with 13 bases between. Here the CDR3 reads CASSWAGVGTEAFF. The CDR3 bases are TGTGCCAGCAGTTGGGCAGGGGTAGGCACTGAAGCTTTCTTT.

Remarks on this clonotype: A much bigger clone sits one base away, suggesting this may be a read error. The chain links TRBV20-1 to TRBJ1-5, with TRBD1 as a possible D gene (5 bases). The germline V and J ends were trimmed by 0 bases and 2 bases, with 11 bases remaining between them. This CDR3 has 15 amino acids. Germline-derived CDR1 and CDR2 are DFQATT and SNEGSKA (reference sequence). The CDR3 protein is CSAREGESRNQPQHF. CDR3 bases: TGCAGTGCTAGAGAAGGGGAAAGCCGCAATCAGCCCCAGCATTTT.

The chain has TRBV7-9 and TRBJ1-5; TRBD1 agrees at 7 bases. The CDR3 covers 16 residues. Trimming cost V 1 base and J 4 bases; bases outside gene matches: 7. CDR1 is SEHNR, CDR2 FQNEAQ, per germline (reference sequence). The CDR3 here is CASSLGPGTENQPQHF. Here the CDR3 DNA reads TGTGCCAGCAGCTTAGGGCCTGGGACAGAAAATCAGCCCCAGCATTTT.

In this sample, this clonotype turned up many times. CDR3: CASSYFDGYEQYF. The CDR3 region has the DNA TGTGCCAGCAGTTACTTTGACGGCTACGAGCAGTACTTC. V usage is TRBV6-5 and J usage is TRBJ2-7; D is unresolved. Germline V gives CDR1 MNHEY, CDR2 SVGAGI. This CDR3 spans 13 amino acids. V gave up 1 base and J gave up 3 bases, with 7 bases separating them.

This clonotype was recorded a few times. The rearrangement links TRBV7-2 to TRBJ1-1, with D possibly matching TRBD1 (5 bases). Per the germline V gene, CDR1 is SGHTA and CDR2 is FQGNSA. This CDR3 comprises 18 residues. The V end lost 3 bases, the J end lost 1 base, and 21 bases lay between the germline ends. The CDR3 DNA sequence: TGTGCCAGCAGCTTCATAAACCGGGGCCGGCGGAAGAACACTGAAGCTTTCTTT. It specifies CASSFINRGRRKNTEAFF.

Concerning this clonotype itself: A junction boundary mismatches the germline segment, possibly from a read error. The chain combines TRBV4-3 with TRBJ1-2; D remains unclear. Germline-derived CDR1 and CDR2 are LGHNA and YSLEER. The CDR3 sequence is 14 residues long. CDR3 in amino acids: CASSQDPWSYGCTF. The CDR3 coding sequence is TGCGCCAGCAGCCAAGACCCGTGGAGCTATGGCTGCACCTTC.

V and J are TRBV7-2 and TRBJ2-3; 7 bases match TRBD1. Germline CDR1 is SGHTA and CDR2 is FQGNSA. V dropped 4 bases and J dropped 5; count of bases not matched to a gene: 6. CDR3 length: 14 amino acids. CDR3 residues: CASSYDREVDTQYF. Written as DNA, the CDR3 is TGTGCCAGCAGCTATGACAGGGAAGTAGATACGCAGTATTTT.

This chain connects TRBV11-2 to TRBJ2-3; the D gene is possibly TRBD1 (6 bases). From germline, CDR1 is SGHAT and CDR2 FQNNGV. Trimming took 5 bases from V and 7 from J, leaving 13 bases between them. The CDR3 length is 13 residues. In nucleotides, the CDR3 is TGTGCCAGCAGCAACTCACAGGGATATACGCAGTATTTT. Translated, it gives CASSNSQGYTQYF. Based on the CDR3 plus reference TRBV11-2 and TRBJ2-3, the full variable domain is EAGVAQSPRYKIIEKRQSVAFWCNPISGHATLYWYQQILGQGPKLLIQFQNNGVVDDSQLPKDRFSAERLKGVDSTLKIQPAKLEDSAVYLCASSNSQGYTQYFGPGTRLTVL.

This clonotype was picked up many times. This could be a read error, since a much larger clone is one nucleotide away. The rearrangement joins TRBV6-6 to TRBJ2-1; 7 bases are shared with TRBD1. The J call may be in error: the DNA end matches TRBJ2-7 better. This CDR3 region has 16 residues. Germline CDR1 MNHNY, CDR2 SVGAGI (reference sequence). The CDR3 DNA reads as TGTGCCAGCAGTTACGCAGGGGGTAGCGCCTACAATGAGCAGTACTTC. Encoded protein: CASSYAGGSAYNEQYF.

This clonotype has only a few counts. This sequence joins TRBV6-6 and TRBJ2-1; the match to TRBD2 covers 10 bases. Looked up from germline, CDR1 is MNHNY and CDR2 is SVGAGI (reference sequence). Losses at the gene ends were 6 bases for V and 8 bases for J; bases not matched to a gene: 10. The CDR3 contains 15 residues. CDR3 sequence: CASSSAGGPVYEQFF. CDR3 DNA sequence: TGTGCCAGCAGCTCAGCGGGGGGGCCGGTATATGAGCAGTTCTTC.

This clonotype was seen a handful of times. J is TRBJ2-3 and V is TRBV9; weak D call: TRBD1 (6 bases). CDR3 length: 15 amino acids. Germline V lookup: CDR1 SGDLS, CDR2 YYNGEE. V lost 8 bases and J lost 0, with 16 bases in between. Written as DNA, the CDR3 is TGTGCCAGTAGCCCCCAGGGGCAGAGCACAGATACGCAGTATTTT. Protein: CASSPQGQSTDTQYF.

The sample holds a few counts of this clonotype. The CDR3 DNA sequence: TGTGCCAGCAGTCTGGGGTGGGACAGCGGTCGCGCTTTCTTT. This sequence encodes CASSLGWDSGRAFF. V usage is TRBV6-6 and J usage is TRBJ1-1, with 7 nucleotides matching TRBD1. The trim removed 5 bases at V and 11 bases at J, leaving 14 bases unmatched. Germline V gene sequence: CDR1 MNHNY, CDR2 SVGAGI (reference sequence). There are 14 residues in the CDR3.

In its sample, this clonotype was seen once. V usage is TRBV21-1 and J usage is TRBJ1-2. TRBV21-1 counts as a pseudogene. The length of the CDR3 is 16 residues. The CDR3 spells CASITRGPGLFYGYTF. DNA of the CDR3: TGTGCCAGCATCACAAGAGGTCCAGGACTCTTCTATGGCTACACCTTC.

This clonotype turned up a few times. The rearrangement links TRBV27 to TRBJ1-4; D is possibly TRBD1 (5 bases). CDR3 size: 15 residues. V lost 5 bases and J 0 bases, leaving 10 bases between the germline ends. From germline, CDR1 is MNHEY and CDR2 SMNVEV (reference sequence). CDR3 in DNA: TGTGCCAGCAGTCTGACAGCTGCAACTAATGAAAAACTGTTTTTT. It codes for CASSLTAATNEKLFF.

The sample holds a few counts of this clonotype. V and J are TRBV29-1 and TRBJ2-3; D may be TRBD1 (6 bases). Germline-derived CDR1 and CDR2 are SQVTM and ANQGSEA. The CDR3 runs to 15 residues. V was clipped by 4 bases and J by 1 base, with 15 bases between them. CDR3 loop: CSVGRRDTGTDTQYF. As DNA, the CDR3 is TGCAGCGTTGGGCGTCGGGACACTGGCACAGATACGCAGTATTTT.

This clonotype showed up just a few times. Here the CDR3 reads CASSVGGGRLTDTQYF. The CDR3 DNA sequence: TGTGCCAGCAGCGTAGGGGGCGGCAGACTCACAGATACGCAGTATTTT. This chain connects TRBV9 to TRBJ2-3, with D tentatively TRBD1 (5 bases). The length of the CDR3 is 16 residues. Deletions cut 0 bases from V and 2 bases from J, with 13 bases between. Looked up from germline, CDR1 is SGDLS and CDR2 is YYNGEE.

The chain couples TRBV7-2 to TRBJ2-1, with 8 bases matching TRBD1. CDR1 is SGHTA and CDR2 is FQGNSA in the germline V gene. The CDR3 contains 14 residues. V gave up 5 bases and J gave up 7 bases; unmatched junction bases: 7. CDR3 sequence reads: CASSADREVNEQFF. CDR3 in DNA: TGTGCCAGCAGCGCGGACAGGGAGGTTAATGAGCAGTTCTTC.

This clonotype was counted only a few times. The rearrangement links TRBV12-3 or TRBV12-4 to TRBJ1-2; no clear D gene. CDR3 size: 12 residues. Trimming removed 2 bases at V and 8 bases at J, with 9 bases between. DNA for the CDR3: TGTGCCAGCAGTTTAAATTTTCGGGGCTACACCTTC. Encoded protein: CASSLNFRGYTF.

The chain couples TRBV10-3 to TRBJ2-7, with 7 bases fitting TRBD1. V lost 3 bases and J lost 3; bases outside the gene matches: 2. Germline CDR1 ENHRY, CDR2 SYGVKD. The CDR3 consists of 13 residues. The CDR3 DNA follows: TGTGCCATCAGTGACGGGACAGACTACGAGCAGTACTTC. Amino acid sequence: CAISDGTDYEQYF.